This TCR beta chain was recorded in a study of blood T cell repertoires in COVID-19 (dated by TCRdb to about 2020). Regarding the study in general: Collaborator samples came from the United States, Italy and Spain and covered acute and convalescent phases of COVID-19. The material from the prospective study consisted of cDNA or gDNA derived from T cells, B-cell-depleted T cells, or PBMCs. The dataset comprised deeply sampled blood TCRbeta repertoires from subjects exposed to, actively infected with, or recovered from COVID-19. The repertoires were released in a freely available public database meant as a resource for research on the immune response to SARS-CoV-2. The samples were drawn from two sources: the first 160 participants of the ongoing ImmuneRACE study, and approximately 1,300 subjects contributed by 6 global collaborators. Nearly every sample came with metadata listing a de-identified subject ID, COVID-19 status, age in years and sex. Where available, HLA class I and class II types were taken from metadata supplied by the sample provider and were not determined by assay-based typing. Broader findings and caveats from the paper: Clinical and demographic metadata were provided uncurated, with the amount varying by source and participant.

In the case of this clone: Its target antigen remains unknown. The sample holds no much larger clone one base away, and base qualities are not on file.

TCRbeta CDR3 regions were amplified from genomic DNA by means of the immunoSEQ Assay, a bias-controlled multiplex PCR. In the original analysis: The number of nucleated cells in each sample was estimated by amplification of reference gene primers within the assay. To quantify the absolute abundance of each unique TCRbeta CDR3 rearrangement, sequence reads were collapsed and filtered. For each sample, productive Simpson clonality was calculated by taking the square root of Simpson's diversity index across productive rearrangements. The immuneACCESS repertoire file appears here via TCRdb, limited to in-frame rearrangements. These files lack a portion of the clones; in checked studies, under half of the deficit traces to unresolved V genes, and the cause of the others is not known. V and J calls and clone size are as listed in that table; D and trimming were resolved from the DNA. This sample lists some 230,000 clones; approximately 84% were detected once. The ten largest account for approximately 16% of the sample.

Participants in the prospective study were aged roughly 18 to 100 years, lived in 24 United States geographic areas, and enrolled through a virtual design. Cohort assignment in the prospective study relied on participant-reported clinical history from a screening survey and a study questionnaire. Recovered participants in ImmuneRACE Cohort 3 were defined by two consecutive negative NP/OP PCR tests, clearance by a healthcare professional, or resolution of symptoms. In the prospective study, whole blood, serum and a nasopharyngeal or oropharyngeal swab were collected from each participant by mobile phlebotomists. Participants in the prospective study had the option to provide additional blood draws and questionnaires over an approximately two-month period. Before DNA extraction, blood samples from the prospective study were shipped at room temperature or frozen. Spanning cysteine to phenylalanine, the CDR3 consists of 17 amino acids. The only DNA kept is the CDR3, 51 bases in frame from the first base. Between the V and J ends, shortened by 4 bases and 6 bases respectively, the junction contains 24 bases. CDR1 and CDR2 are read off the germline V gene as MNHNS and SASEGT.

The receptor's source is a man aged 40-50 years who had recovered from COVID-19. The chain uses TRBV6-1 and TRBJ1-2; the D gene is perhaps TRBD1, on 5 matching bases. What was sequenced was PBMCs or T cells enriched from blood (not recorded which). This receptor carries the CDR3 CASSGSYATSWGHGYTF. The sequenced DNA is TGTGCCAGCAGTGGCTCGTACGCAACCAGTTGGGGCCATGGCTACACCTTC.